The table lists the clone carrying this T cell receptor (beta chain) with a few counts. One end of the junction is discordant with germline, which a read error may explain. Profiled with immunoSEQ multiplex PCR; TCRdb holds only in-frame clones, not every one. Among some 30,000 clones listed, 79% were seen once. This specimen belongs to a study of radiotherapy plus CTLA-4 blockade in lung cancer. Germline loops: CDR1 PRHDT, CDR2 FYEKMQ (reference sequence). The CDR3 spans 14 residues. Specimen: peripheral blood, collected from a patient treated with radiotherapy plus ipilimumab. This TCR came from a human donor with non-small cell lung cancer that progressed on radiotherapy plus ipilimumab. V is TRBV13 and J is TRBJ2-4, with D maybe TRBD2 (5 bases). CDR3 loop: CASSLERERVPNDF. Written as DNA, the CDR3 is TGTGCCAGCAGCTTAGAACGAGAGAGGGTCCCTAACGACTTC.